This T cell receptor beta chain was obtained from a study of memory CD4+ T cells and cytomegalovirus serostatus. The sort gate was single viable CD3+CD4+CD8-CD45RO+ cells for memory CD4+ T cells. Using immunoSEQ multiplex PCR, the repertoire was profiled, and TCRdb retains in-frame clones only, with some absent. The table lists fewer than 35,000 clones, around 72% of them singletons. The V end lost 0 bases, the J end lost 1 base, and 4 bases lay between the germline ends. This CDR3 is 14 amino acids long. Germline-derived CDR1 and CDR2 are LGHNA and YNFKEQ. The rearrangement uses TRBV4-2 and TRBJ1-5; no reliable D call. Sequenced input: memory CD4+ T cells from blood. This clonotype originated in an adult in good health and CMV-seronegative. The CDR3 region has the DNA TGTGCCAGCAGCCAAGAGGGCAGCAATCAGCCCCAGCATTTT. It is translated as CASSQEGSNQPQHF.